This T cell receptor (beta chain) originates from a study of shared clonotypes between healthy human individuals. Trimming removed 2 bases from V and 8 bases from J; junction bases left unmatched: 16. The CDR3 contains 18 residues. Germline assignment: CDR1 LGHNA and CDR2 YNFKEQ. Worth noting for this clone: Its antigen is undetermined.

The assay was immunoSEQ multiplex PCR, and TCRdb's table has in-frame clones only and misses some. In the table there are some 2,400,000 clones, almost 96% of which are singletons. Overall study findings and caveats: An anticipated effect of sequencing depth on clonotype sharing among donors was recognized. Sampling involved blood alone; tissue repertoires likely differ. Even with large depth, rarefaction showed that sorted-subset sequencing was incomplete.

This clonotype originated in a man between 18 and 35 years old in good health. Sequencing was done on a sample of naive CD4+ T cells sorted from blood. Subset specified: CD45RA+ positively selected. The chain carries TRBV4-2 and TRBJ2-7; 12 bases agree with TRBD2. CDR3 amino acids: CASSQLHPTSGGPTKQYF. CDR3 DNA: TGTGCCAGCAGCCAATTGCACCCAACTAGCGGGGGGCCGACGAAGCAGTACTTC.